The sequence of this T cell receptor (beta chain) was determined in a study of CD8+ T cells in alopecia areata. This clone was detected a few times. Sample treatment: oral pan-JAK inhibitor, 5-10 mg twice daily. Isolated RNA was reverse transcribed into cDNA used as the sequencing template. Generated by immunoSEQ multiplex PCR, the TCRdb table keeps only in-frame clones and is missing some. The sample includes 90,000 to 150,000 clones, 53% of them seen just once. With V trimmed by 5 bases and J by 5 bases, 4 bases remained unmatched. The CDR3 is made up of 14 amino acids. Per germline, CDR1 SGHTA and CDR2 FQGTGA.

Sample: CD4+ T cells sorted from blood, taken at week 4, from a patient treated with tofacitinib. This sequence joins TRBV7-3 and TRBJ2-1, with 9 bases fitting TRBD2. The clonotype comes from a human donor with alopecia areata. Here the CDR3 reads CASSPRLADNEQFF. The CDR3 coding sequence is TGTGCCAGCAGCCCCCGACTAGCGGACAATGAGCAGTTCTTC. Looking up the rest from reference TRBV7-3 and TRBJ2-1 gives the full variable domain: GAGVSQTPSNKVTEKGKYVELRCDPISGHTALYWYRQSLGQGPEFLIYFQGTGAADDSGLPNDRFFAVRPEGSVSTLKIQRTERGDSAVYLCASSPRLADNEQFFGPGTRLTVL.